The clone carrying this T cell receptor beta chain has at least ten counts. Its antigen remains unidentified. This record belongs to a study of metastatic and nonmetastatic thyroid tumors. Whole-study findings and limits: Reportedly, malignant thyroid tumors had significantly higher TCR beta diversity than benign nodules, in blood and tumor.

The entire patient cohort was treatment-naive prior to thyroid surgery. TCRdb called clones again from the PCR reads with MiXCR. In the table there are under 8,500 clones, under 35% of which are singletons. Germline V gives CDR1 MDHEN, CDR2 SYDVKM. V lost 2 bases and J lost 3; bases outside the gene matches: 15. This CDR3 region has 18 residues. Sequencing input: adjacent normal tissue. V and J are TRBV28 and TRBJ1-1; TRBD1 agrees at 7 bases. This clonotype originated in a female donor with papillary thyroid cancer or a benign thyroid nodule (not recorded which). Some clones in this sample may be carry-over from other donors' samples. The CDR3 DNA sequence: TGTGCCAGCAGTTTAGAGGGCAGGGGGTATTTGGGGTACACTGAAGCTTTCTTT. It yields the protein CASSLEGRGYLGYTEAFF.